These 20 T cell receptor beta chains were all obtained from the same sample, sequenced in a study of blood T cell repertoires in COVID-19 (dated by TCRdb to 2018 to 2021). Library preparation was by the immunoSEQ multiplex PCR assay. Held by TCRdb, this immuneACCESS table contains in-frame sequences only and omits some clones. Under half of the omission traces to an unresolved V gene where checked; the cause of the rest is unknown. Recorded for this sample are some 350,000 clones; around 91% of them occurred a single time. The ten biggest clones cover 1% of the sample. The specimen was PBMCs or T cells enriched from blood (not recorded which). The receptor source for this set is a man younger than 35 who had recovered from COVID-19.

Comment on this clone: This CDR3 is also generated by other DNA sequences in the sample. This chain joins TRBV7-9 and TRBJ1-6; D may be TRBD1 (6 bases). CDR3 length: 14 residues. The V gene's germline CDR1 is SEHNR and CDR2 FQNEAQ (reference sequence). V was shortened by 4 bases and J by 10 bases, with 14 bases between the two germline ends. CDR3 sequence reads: CASSYRELGSPLHF. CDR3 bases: TGTGCCAGCAGCTACAGGGAGTTGGGGTCACCCCTCCACTTT.

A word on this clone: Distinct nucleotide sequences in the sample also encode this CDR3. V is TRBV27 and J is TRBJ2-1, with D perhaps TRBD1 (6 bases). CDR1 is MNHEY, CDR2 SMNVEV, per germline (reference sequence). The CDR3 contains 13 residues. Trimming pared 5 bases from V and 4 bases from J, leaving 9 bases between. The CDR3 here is CASSQGSYNEQFF. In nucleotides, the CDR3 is TGTGCCAGCAGTCAGGGGTCGTACAATGAGCAGTTCTTC.

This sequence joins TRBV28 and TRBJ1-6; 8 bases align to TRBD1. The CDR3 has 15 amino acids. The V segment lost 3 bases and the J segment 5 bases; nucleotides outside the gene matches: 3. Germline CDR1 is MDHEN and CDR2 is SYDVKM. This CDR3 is CASSLPGGHNSPLHF. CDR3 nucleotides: TGTGCCAGCAGTTTGCCAGGGGGCCATAATTCACCCCTCCACTTT.

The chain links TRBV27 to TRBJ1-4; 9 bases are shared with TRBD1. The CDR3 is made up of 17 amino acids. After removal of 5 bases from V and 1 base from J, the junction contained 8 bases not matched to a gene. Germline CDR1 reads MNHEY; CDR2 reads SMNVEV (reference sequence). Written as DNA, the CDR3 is TGTGCCAGCAGTCTCGGGACAGGGTATGGAACTAATGAAAAACTGTTTTTT. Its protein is CASSLGTGYGTNEKLFF.

CDR3 nucleotide sequence: TGTGCCAGCAGCTTGGGCGGGAGAGGTGAGCAGTTCTTC. Amino acids: CASSLGGRGEQFF. This sequence joins TRBV11-3 and TRBJ2-1, with 7 nucleotides matching TRBD2. Germline V gene lookup returns CDR1 SGHNT and CDR2 YENEEA. Trimming removed 3 bases from V and 9 bases from J; junction bases left unmatched: 5. This CDR3 comprises 13 residues.

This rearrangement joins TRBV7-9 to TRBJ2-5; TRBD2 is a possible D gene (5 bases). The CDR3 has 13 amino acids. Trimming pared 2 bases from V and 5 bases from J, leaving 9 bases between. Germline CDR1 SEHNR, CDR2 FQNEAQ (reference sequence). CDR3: CASSLRGSETQYF. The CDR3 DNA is TGTGCCAGCAGCTTACGCGGGTCCGAGACCCAGTACTTC.

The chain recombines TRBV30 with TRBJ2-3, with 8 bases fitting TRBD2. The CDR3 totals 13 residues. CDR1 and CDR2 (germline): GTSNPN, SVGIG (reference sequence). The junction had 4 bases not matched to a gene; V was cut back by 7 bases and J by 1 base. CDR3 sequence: CALSGSGTDTQYF. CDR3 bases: TGTGCCTTGAGCGGGAGTGGCACAGATACGCAGTATTTT.

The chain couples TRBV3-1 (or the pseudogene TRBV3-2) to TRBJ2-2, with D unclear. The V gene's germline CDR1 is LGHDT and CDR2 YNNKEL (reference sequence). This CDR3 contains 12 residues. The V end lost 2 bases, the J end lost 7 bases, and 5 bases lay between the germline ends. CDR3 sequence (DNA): TGTGCCAGCAGCCAACGGTACGGGGAGCTGTTTTTT. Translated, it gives CASSQRYGELFF.

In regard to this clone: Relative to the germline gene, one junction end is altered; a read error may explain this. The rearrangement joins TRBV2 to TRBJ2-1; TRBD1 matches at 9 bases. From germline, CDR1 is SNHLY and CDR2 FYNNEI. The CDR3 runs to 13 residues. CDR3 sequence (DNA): TGTGCCAGCAGTGAAGGGGACAGGGTCCCTCCTGTCTTC. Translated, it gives CASSEGDRVPPVF.

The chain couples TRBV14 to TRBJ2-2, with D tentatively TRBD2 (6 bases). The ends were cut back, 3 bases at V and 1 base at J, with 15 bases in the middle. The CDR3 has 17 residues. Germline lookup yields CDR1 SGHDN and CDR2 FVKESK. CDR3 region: CASSHPGAGRNTGELFF. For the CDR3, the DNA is TGTGCCAGCAGCCATCCCGGGGCGGGGCGGAACACCGGGGAGCTGTTTTTT.

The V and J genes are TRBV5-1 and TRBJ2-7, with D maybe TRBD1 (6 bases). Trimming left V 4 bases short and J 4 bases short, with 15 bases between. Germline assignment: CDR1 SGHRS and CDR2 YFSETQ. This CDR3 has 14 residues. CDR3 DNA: TGCGCCAGCAGCCAGACAGGACAGCAGTACGAGCAGTACTTC. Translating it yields CASSQTGQQYEQYF.

This CDR3 reads CASSPQAGRRFF. The CDR3 DNA is TGTGCCAGCAGCCCTCAGGCGGGTAGGAGGTTCTTC. The chain uses TRBV7-9 and TRBJ2-1; D is possibly TRBD2 (5 bases). CDR1 is SEHNR, CDR2 FQNEAQ, per germline (reference sequence). This CDR3 has 12 residues. V was cut by 5 bases and J by 15 bases, with 17 bases left in between.

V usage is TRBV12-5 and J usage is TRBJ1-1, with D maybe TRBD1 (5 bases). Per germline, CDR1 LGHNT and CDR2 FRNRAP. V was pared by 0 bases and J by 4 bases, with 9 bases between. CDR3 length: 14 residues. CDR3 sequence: CASGLVGGITEAFF. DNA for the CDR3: TGTGCTAGTGGTTTGGTTGGGGGGATCACTGAAGCTTTCTTT. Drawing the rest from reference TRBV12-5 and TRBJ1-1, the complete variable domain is DARVTQTPRHKVTEMGQEVTMRCQPILGHNTVFWYRQTMMQGLELLAYFRNRAPLDDSGMPKDRFSAEMPDATLATLKIQPSEPRDSAVYFCASGLVGGITEAFFGQGTRLTVV.

The CDR3 here is CTSSHGQGDTEAFF. As DNA, the CDR3 is TGCACCAGCAGCCATGGGCAGGGGGACACTGAAGCTTTCTTT. The V and J genes are TRBV1 and TRBJ1-1; TRBD1, the D gene given by the table, was not confirmed from the DNA. TRBV1 is a pseudogene locus. CDR3 size: 14 residues.

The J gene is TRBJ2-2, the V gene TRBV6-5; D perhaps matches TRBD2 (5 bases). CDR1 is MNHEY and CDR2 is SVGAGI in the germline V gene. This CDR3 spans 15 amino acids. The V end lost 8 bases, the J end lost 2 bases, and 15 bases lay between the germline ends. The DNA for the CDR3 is TGTGCCAGCGGCCCGCACCGGGAAAACACCGGGGAGCTGTTTTTT. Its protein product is CASGPHRENTGELFF.

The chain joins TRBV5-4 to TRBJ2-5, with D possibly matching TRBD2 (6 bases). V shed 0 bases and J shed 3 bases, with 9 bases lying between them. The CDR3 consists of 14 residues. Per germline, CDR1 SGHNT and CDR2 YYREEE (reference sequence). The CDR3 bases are TGTGCCAGCAGCTTGGGATCGGGAGAAGAGACCCAGTACTTC. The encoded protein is CASSLGSGEETQYF.

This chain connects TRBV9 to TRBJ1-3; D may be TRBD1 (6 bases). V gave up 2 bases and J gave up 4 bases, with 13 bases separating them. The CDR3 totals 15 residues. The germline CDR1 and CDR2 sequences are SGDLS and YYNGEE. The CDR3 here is CASSVRQGNGNTIYF. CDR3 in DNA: TGTGCCAGCAGCGTTCGGCAGGGGAACGGAAACACCATATATTTT.

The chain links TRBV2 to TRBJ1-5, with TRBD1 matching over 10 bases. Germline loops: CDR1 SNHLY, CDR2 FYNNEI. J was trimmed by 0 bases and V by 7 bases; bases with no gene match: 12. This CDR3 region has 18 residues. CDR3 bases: TGTGCCAGCACCTTCGACCGGGACAGGGGTAATAGCAATCAGCCCCAGCATTTT. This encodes CASTFDRDRGNSNQPQHF.

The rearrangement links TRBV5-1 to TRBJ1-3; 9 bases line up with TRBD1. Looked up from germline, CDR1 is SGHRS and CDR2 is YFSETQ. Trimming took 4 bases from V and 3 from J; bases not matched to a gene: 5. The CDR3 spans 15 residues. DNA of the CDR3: TGCGCCAGCAGCCGGGACAGGGATGGTGGAAACACCATATATTTT. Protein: CASSRDRDGGNTIYF. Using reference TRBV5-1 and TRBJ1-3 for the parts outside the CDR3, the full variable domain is KAGVTQTPRYLIKTRGQQVTLSCSPISGHRSVSWYQQTPGQGLQFLFEYFSETQRNKGNFPGRFSGRQFSNSRSEMNVSTLELGDSALYLCASSRDRDGGNTIYFGEGSWLTVV.

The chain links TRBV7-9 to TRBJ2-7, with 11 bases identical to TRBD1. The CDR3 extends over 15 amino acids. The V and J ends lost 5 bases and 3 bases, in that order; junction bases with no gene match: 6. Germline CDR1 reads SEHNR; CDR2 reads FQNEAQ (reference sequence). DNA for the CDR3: TGTGCCAGCAGCGAGAGGGGGACAGGGGGCTACGAGCAGTACTTC. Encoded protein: CASSERGTGGYEQYF.